This T cell receptor beta chain was identified during a study of T cell responses to AZD1222 COVID-19 vaccine. Regarding the study as a whole: The sample set comprised mostly white British donors with more females, and clonal diversity was possibly underestimated.

For this clone: Its antigen is not known.

Libraries were prepared by immunoSEQ multiplex PCR; TCRdb keeps only in-frame clonotypes and omits some of them. The repertoire holds 130,000 to 150,000 clones, with approximately 85% as singletons. CDR1 and CDR2 (germline): WSHSY, SAAADI. This CDR3 spans 11 amino acids. V was shortened by 8 bases and J by 6 bases, with 10 bases between the two germline ends. The TCR was taken from an adult in good health. The V gene is TRBV10-2, the J gene TRBJ2-5; the D is unclear. Sequences were derived from peripheral blood, sampled on day 0 of MenACWY control vaccination. The CDR3 DNA is TGCGCCAGCGGAAGTGGGCAGACCCAGTACTTC. Amino acid sequence: CASGSGQTQYF.